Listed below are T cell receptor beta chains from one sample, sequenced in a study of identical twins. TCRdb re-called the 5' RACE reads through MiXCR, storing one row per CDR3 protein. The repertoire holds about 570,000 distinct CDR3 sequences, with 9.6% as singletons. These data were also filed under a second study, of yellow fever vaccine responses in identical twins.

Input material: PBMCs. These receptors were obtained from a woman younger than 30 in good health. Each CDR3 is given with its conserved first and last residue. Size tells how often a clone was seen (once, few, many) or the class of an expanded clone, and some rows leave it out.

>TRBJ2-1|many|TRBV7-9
CQSDEQFF
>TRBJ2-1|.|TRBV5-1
CASSLRTGSNEQFF
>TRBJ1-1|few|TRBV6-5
CASSYSTLNTEAFF
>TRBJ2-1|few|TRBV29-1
CSVTGQPFNNEQFF
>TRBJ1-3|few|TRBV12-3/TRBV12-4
CASSNGQPSSGNTIYF
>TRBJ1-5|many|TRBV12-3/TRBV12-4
CASSPTGGPNQPQHF
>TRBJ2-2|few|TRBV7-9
CASSFSFGSTGELFF
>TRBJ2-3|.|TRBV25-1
CASSESVRSSTDTQYF
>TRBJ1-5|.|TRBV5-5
CASSFRWVNQPQHF
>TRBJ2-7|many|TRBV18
CASSPRIQGGGDEQYF
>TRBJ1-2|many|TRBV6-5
CASSSPDRVGYTF
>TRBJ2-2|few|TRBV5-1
CASSGLAGSTGELFF
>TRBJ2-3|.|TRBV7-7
CASIQTGTTFDTQYF
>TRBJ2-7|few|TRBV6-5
CAAMTLGLRNSSYEQYF
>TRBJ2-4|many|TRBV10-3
CAIRVTPFTDKNIQYF
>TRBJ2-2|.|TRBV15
CATRQALTSGRAAAGELFF
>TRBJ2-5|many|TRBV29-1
CSVEGEPGHRQETQYF
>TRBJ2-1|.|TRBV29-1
CSVEPPGSVRFF
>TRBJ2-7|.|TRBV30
CAGGRSSNYEQYF
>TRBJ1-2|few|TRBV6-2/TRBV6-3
CASSNDWGQGADGYTF
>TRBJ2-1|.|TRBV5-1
CASSLGSGGIYNEQFF
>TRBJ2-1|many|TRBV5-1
CASSLGGTEYNEQFF
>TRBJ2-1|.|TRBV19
CASSTRDRGRGEQFF
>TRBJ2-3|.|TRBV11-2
CASSLGTVTDTQYF
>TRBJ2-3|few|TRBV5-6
CASSLVTATDTQYF
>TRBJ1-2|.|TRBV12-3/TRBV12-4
CASSLDRTGIYGYTF
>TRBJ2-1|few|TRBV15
CATSKERLAGVLGEQFF
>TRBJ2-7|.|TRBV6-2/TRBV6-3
CASSDKAYEQYF
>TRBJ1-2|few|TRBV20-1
CSAVQPAGGYTF
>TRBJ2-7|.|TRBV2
CASPSGTELAGGEQYF
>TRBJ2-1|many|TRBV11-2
CASSLDGTKSEQFF
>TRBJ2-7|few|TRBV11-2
CASSRDRGLAGGSYEQYF
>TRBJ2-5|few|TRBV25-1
CASSDAGGPGLETQYF
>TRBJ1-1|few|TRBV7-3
CASSLEGFGTEAFF
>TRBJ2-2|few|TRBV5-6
CASRYDGVAGGPHGELFF
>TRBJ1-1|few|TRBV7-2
CASSLWAPNTEAFF
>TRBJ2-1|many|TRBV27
CASSPRGDEQFF
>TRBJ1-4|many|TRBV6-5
CASSRRNEKLFF
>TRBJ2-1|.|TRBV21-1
CASSKGEVSSYNEQFF
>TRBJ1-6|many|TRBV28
CASSFNNSPLHF
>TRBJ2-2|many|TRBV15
CATRTSGSTGELFF
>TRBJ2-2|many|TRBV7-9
CASSLASQDTGELFF
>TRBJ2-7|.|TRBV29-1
CSVAEAAYEQYF
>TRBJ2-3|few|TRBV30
CAWSGVAGGEYF
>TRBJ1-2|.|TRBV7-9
CASSLERQGAHGYTF
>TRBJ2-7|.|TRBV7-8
CASSVLAHYEQYF
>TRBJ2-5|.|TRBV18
CASSPQTGWGVETQYF
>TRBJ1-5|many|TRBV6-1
CASSEGFLSNQPQHF
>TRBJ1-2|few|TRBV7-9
CASSHPTGGHYGYTF
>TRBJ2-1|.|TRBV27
CASSFLTSGRKYNEQFF
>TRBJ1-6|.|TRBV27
CASSPYRTGLDSPLHF
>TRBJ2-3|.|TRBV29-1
CSVDPGGDTDTQYF
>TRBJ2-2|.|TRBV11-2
CASIVGRRTGELFF